This entry describes one T cell receptor beta chain. Profiled with immunoSEQ multiplex PCR; TCRdb holds only in-frame clones, not every one. Here the sample spans about 160,000 clones, approximately 90% being singletons. This entry belongs to a study of control samples from healthy donors and cancer patients. Trimming removed 4 bases from V and 3 bases from J; junction bases left unmatched: 4. This CDR3 is 15 amino acids long. CDR1 and CDR2 (germline): KGHDR, SFDVKD. Sequenced input: blood. The chain has TRBV24-1 and TRBJ1-1; 10 positions match TRBD1. This TCR was sampled from a woman aged 25 to 39 in good health. This chain's CDR3 is CATSEAGTGDTEAFF. The CDR3 bases are TGTGCCACCAGTGAAGCCGGGACAGGGGACACTGAAGCTTTCTTT.